A selection of T cell receptor beta chains follows, all from one sample in a study of response to subunit inactivated influenza vaccine. TCRdb itself ran the RT-PCR reads through MiXCR, one entry per CDR3 protein. Among approximately 290,000 distinct CDR3 sequences listed, roughly 22% were seen once. This specimen was PBMCs from blood, taken less than 22 months after vaccination. All receptors come from a man in his fifties or sixties who received an inactivated influenza vaccine. Each CDR3 is given with its conserved first and last residue. D genes are given only for firm matches. Not all rows give a size; the values are once, few, many and, for expanded clones, a class.

j_call d_call v_call clone_size cdr3_aa cdr3_nt
TRBJ2-1 NA TRBV19 NA CASKGSGLVGNEQFF TGTGCCAGTAAGGGGAGCGGCTTGGTCGGGAATGAGCAGTTCTTC
TRBJ1-1 NA TRBV10-3 few CAISESEFSSNTEAFF TGTGCCATCAGTGAGTCCGAGTTTAGCTCGAACACTGAAGCTTTCTTT
TRBJ2-7 TRBD1 TRBV6-5 few CASSYGQGQGYEQYF TGTGCCAGCAGTTACGGACAGGGTCAGGGATACGAGCAGTACTTC
TRBJ1-2 NA TRBV7-9 few CASSLALRDTIVGYTF TGTGCCAGCAGCTTAGCGCTCAGGGACACGATTGTTGGCTACACCTTC
TRBJ1-6 NA TRBV7-8 few CASSLDILGGSTLHF TGTGCCAGCAGCTTGGACATATTAGGAGGATCAACCCTCCACTTT
TRBJ1-2 NA TRBV7-9 few CASSLALTGGFYGYTF TGTGCCAGCAGCTTAGCGCTTACCGGGGGCTTCTATGGCTACACCTTC
TRBJ2-2 NA TRBV6-2/TRBV6-3 NA CASTSFTTGELFF TGTGCCAGCACCTCTTTTACCACCGGGGAGCTGTTTTTT
TRBJ1-1 NA TRBV12-3/TRBV12-4 NA CASSLEQLEAFF TGTGCCAGCAGTTTAGAACAACTTGAAGCTTTCTTT
TRBJ1-1 NA TRBV12-3/TRBV12-4 NA CASSHPLNTEAFF TGTGCCAGCAGTCACCCACTGAACACTGAAGCTTTCTTT
TRBJ2-1 TRBD1 TRBV12-3/TRBV12-4 few CASSHDRVAVF TGTGCCAGCAGCCATGACAGGGTGGCGGTTTTC
TRBJ2-1 TRBD2 TRBV18 NA CASSPPPLAGVNEQFF TGTGCCAGCTCACCACCCCCACTAGCGGGAGTTAATGAGCAGTTCTTC
TRBJ1-4 TRBD1 TRBV18 NA CASSHGQDNEKLFF TGTGCCAGCTCGCATGGACAGGATAATGAAAAACTGTTTTTT
TRBJ2-3 NA TRBV6-5 NA CASSSEVYSGSTDTQYF TGTGCCAGCAGTTCCGAAGTATATTCCGGGAGCACAGATACGCAGTATTTT
TRBJ2-7 TRBD1 TRBV28 NA CASTLTGGGYEQYF TGTGCCAGCACCCTTACAGGGGGCGGCTACGAGCAGTACTTC
TRBJ1-4 NA TRBV7-2 many CASTDGRRNEKLFF TGTGCCAGCACCGACGGAAGGCGAAACGAAAAACTGTTTTTT
TRBJ1-1 NA TRBV4-1 NA CASSQAGNMNTEAFF TGCGCCAGCAGCCAAGCGGGAAACATGAACACTGAAGCTTTCTTT
TRBJ2-1 TRBD2 TRBV20-1 NA CSARGLAGPYNEQFF TGCAGTGCTAGGGGTCTAGCGGGACCCTACAATGAGCAGTTCTTC
TRBJ1-4 NA TRBV11-2 NA CASSLDLAVNEKLFF TGTGCCAGCAGCTTAGATCTAGCAGTCAATGAAAAACTGTTTTTT
TRBJ2-3 TRBD2 TRBV20-1 many CSASRDYSTDTQYF TGCAGTGCTAGCCGGGACTATAGCACAGATACGCAGTATTTT
TRBJ1-6 NA TRBV21-1 few CASSKTGKSSYNSPLHF TGTGCCAGCAGCAAAACGGGGAAGAGCTCCTATAATTCACCCCTCCACTTT
TRBJ2-1 NA TRBV5-1 few CASSPGNHNEQFF TGCGCCAGCAGTCCCGGGAACCACAATGAGCAGTTCTTC
TRBJ2-5 NA TRBV7-8 many CASSLDYKETQYF TGTGCCAGCAGCTTGGACTATAAAGAGACCCAGTACTTC
TRBJ2-7 NA TRBV9 few CASSVGASPTTGEQYF TGTGCCAGCAGCGTAGGAGCGTCACCGACTACGGGCGAGCAGTACTTC
TRBJ2-3 TRBD2 TRBV11-2 NA CASSLVLGLAGTSTDTQYF TGTGCCAGCAGCTTAGTTCTGGGACTAGCGGGTACTAGCACAGATACGCAGTATTTT
TRBJ2-5 NA TRBV20-1 NA CSAQSSGETQYF TGCAGTGCCCAGAGCAGCGGGGAGACCCAGTACTTC
TRBJ2-3 NA TRBV10-3 NA CAISLSPDEGTDTQYF TGTGCCATCAGCCTCTCCCCTGATGAGGGCACAGATACGCAGTATTTT
TRBJ1-1 NA TRBV5-1 many CASRRRAGTEAFF TGCGCCAGCAGAAGACGGGCTGGGACTGAAGCTTTCTTT
TRBJ2-1 TRBD2 TRBV3-1 NA CASSQDLGTSAYNEQFF TGTGCCAGCAGCCAAGATCTTGGGACTAGCGCTTACAATGAGCAGTTCTTC
TRBJ1-1 NA TRBV20-1 NA CSARPTDWAFF TGCAGTGCTAGGCCCACGGACTGGGCTTTCTTT
TRBJ1-5 NA TRBV6-5 many CASSSPGQPQHF TGTGCCAGCAGTTCCCCCGGTCAGCCCCAGCATTTT
TRBJ1-6 NA TRBV15 few CATSRELGGAPLHF TGTGCCACCAGCAGAGAACTCGGAGGGGCACCCCTCCACTTT
TRBJ2-1 NA TRBV27 few CASSLTLGGEQFF TGTGCCAGCAGTTTAACTCTAGGAGGTGAGCAGTTCTTC
TRBJ2-1 TRBD1 TRBV7-2 NA CASMDRSSYNEQFF TGTGCCAGCATGGACAGGAGCTCCTACAATGAGCAGTTCTTC
TRBJ1-2 NA TRBV10-3 few CAISDSRGGYGYTF TGTGCCATCAGTGACTCCAGGGGCGGGTATGGCTACACCTTC
TRBJ1-3 NA TRBV4-3 few CASSQEGVSGAGNTIYF TGCGCCAGCAGCCAAGAGGGGGTGTCGGGGGCCGGAAACACCATATATTTT
TRBJ2-5 TRBD2 TRBV6-5 few CASSYSPGAGWETQYF TGTGCCAGCAGTTACTCCCCGGGAGCGGGGTGGGAGACCCAGTACTTC
TRBJ1-4 TRBD1 TRBV7-2 many CASSSQTGWAEKLFF TGTGCCAGCAGCTCGCAGACAGGGTGGGCTGAAAAACTGTTTTTT
TRBJ2-1 NA TRBV9 NA CASSVVVRDEQFF TGTGCCAGCAGCGTAGTCGTAAGGGATGAGCAGTTCTTC
TRBJ1-5 TRBD1 TRBV28 NA CASSFPGGFNNQPQHF TGTGCCAGCAGTTTCCCAGGGGGCTTTAACAATCAGCCCCAGCATTTT
TRBJ1-3 NA TRBV12-3/TRBV12-4 few CASSFSPGTGNTIYF TGTGCCAGCAGTTTCAGCCCAGGAACGGGAAACACCATATATTTT
TRBJ1-1 NA TRBV19 NA CASSRRARNEAFF TGTGCCAGTAGTAGGCGAGCCAGAAATGAAGCTTTCTTT
TRBJ1-6 NA TRBV27 few CASSLRGRNSPLHF TGTGCCAGCAGTTTAAGGGGGAGAAATTCACCCCTCCACTTT
TRBJ1-6 NA TRBV6-1 few CASTNVGRPNSPLHF TGTGCCAGCACCAACGTCGGGCGTCCTAATTCACCCCTCCACTTT
TRBJ1-1 NA TRBV20-1 few CSARDWGSNTEAFF TGCAGTGCTAGAGATTGGGGTTCGAACACTGAAGCTTTCTTT
TRBJ1-5 TRBD1 TRBV9 NA CASSPGQGFNQPQHF TGTGCCAGCAGCCCCGGACAGGGGTTCAATCAGCCCCAGCATTTT
TRBJ2-1 TRBD1 TRBV7-9 NA CASSPLNRGVINEQFF TGTGCCAGCAGCCCCTTAAACAGGGGAGTCATCAATGAGCAGTTCTTC